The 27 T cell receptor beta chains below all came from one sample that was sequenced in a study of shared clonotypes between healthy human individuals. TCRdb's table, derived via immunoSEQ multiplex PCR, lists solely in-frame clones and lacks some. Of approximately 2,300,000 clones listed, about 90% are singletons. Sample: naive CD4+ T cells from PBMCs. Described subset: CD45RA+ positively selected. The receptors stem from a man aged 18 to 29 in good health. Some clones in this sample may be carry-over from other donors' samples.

DNA for the CDR3: TGTGCCAGCAGCCCGGGGAGCCAAAACATTCAGTACTTC. Translation: CASSPGSQNIQYF. This rearrangement joins TRBV6-5 to TRBJ2-4; tentative D call: TRBD2 (5 bases). V lost 6 bases and J 5 bases, leaving 11 bases between the germline ends. Germline loops: CDR1 MNHEY, CDR2 SVGAGI. The CDR3 runs to 13 residues.

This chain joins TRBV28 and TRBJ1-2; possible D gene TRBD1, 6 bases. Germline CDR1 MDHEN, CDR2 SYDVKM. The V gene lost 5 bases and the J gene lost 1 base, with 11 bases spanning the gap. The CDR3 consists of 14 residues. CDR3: CASSPGTRNYGYTF. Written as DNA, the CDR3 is TGTGCCAGCAGTCCAGGGACACGTAACTATGGCTACACCTTC.

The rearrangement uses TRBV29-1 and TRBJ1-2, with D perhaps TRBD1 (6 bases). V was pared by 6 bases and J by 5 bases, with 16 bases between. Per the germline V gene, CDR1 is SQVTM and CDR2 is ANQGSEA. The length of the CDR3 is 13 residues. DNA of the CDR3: TGCAGCGTCGGGGGCTCGGGATTATATGGCTACACCTTC. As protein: CSVGGSGLYGYTF.

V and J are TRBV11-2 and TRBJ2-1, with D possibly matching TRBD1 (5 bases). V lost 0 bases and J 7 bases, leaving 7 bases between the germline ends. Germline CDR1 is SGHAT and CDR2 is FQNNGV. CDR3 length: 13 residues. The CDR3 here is CASSLDRTNEQFF. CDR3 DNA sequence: TGTGCCAGCAGCTTAGATAGGACAAATGAGCAGTTCTTC. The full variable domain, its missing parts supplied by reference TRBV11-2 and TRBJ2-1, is EAGVAQSPRYKIIEKRQSVAFWCNPISGHATLYWYQQILGQGPKLLIQFQNNGVVDDSQLPKDRFSAERLKGVDSTLKIQPAKLEDSAVYLCASSLDRTNEQFFGPGTRLTVL.

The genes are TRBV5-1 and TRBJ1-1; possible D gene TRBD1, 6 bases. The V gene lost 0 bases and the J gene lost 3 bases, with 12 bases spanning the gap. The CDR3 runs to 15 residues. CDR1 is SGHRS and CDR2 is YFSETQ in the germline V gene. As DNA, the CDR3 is TGCGCCAGCAGCTTGGAAGACAGGTTATACACTGAAGCTTTCTTT. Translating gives CASSLEDRLYTEAFF.

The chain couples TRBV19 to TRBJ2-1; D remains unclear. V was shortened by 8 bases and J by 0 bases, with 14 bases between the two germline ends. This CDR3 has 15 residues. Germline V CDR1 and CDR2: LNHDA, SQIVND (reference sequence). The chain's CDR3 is CASASDPGSYNEQFF. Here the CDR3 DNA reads TGTGCCAGTGCGTCGGACCCAGGCTCCTACAATGAGCAGTTCTTC. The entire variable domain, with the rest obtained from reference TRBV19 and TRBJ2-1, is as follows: DGGITQSPKYLFRKEGQNVTLSCEQNLNHDAMYWYRQDPGQGLRLIYYSQIVNDFQKGDIAEGYSVSREKKESFPLTVTSAQKNPTAFYLCASASDPGSYNEQFFGPGTRLTVL.

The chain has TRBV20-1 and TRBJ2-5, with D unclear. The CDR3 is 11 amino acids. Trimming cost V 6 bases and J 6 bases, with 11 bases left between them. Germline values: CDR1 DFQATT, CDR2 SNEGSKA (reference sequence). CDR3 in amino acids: CSASPGQTQYF. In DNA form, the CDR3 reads TGCAGTGCCTCCCCCGGACAGACCCAGTACTTC.

The CDR3 nucleotides read TGTGCTTATGGGCAGCCCCAGCATTTT. Encoded protein: CAYGQPQHF. V and J are TRBV28 and TRBJ1-5; D gene ambiguous. This CDR3 is built from 9 residues. The germline V gene encodes CDR1 MDHEN and CDR2 SYDVKM.

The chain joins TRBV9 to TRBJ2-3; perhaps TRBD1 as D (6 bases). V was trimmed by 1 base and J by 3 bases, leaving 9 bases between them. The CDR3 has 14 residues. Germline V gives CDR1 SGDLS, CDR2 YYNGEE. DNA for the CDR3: TGTGCCAGCAGCGTACGGGACATTACAGATACGCAGTATTTT. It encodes CASSVRDITDTQYF.

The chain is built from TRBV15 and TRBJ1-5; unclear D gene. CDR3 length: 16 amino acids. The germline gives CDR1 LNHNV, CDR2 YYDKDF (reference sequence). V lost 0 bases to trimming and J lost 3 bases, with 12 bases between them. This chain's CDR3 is CATSREGGVYNQPQHF. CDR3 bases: TGTGCCACCAGCAGAGAAGGAGGAGTGTACAATCAGCCCCAGCATTTT.

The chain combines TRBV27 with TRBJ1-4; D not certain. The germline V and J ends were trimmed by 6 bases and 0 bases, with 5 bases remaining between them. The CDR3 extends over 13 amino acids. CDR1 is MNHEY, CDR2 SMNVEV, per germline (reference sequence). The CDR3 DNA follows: TGTGCCAGCAGCCAGTCAACTAATGAAAAACTGTTTTTT. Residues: CASSQSTNEKLFF.

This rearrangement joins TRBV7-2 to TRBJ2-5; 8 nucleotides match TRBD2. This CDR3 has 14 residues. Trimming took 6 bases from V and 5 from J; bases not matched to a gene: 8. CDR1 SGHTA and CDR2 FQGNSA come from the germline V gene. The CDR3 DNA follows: TGTGCCAGCAGTCGCGGGAGGACGAAGGAGACCCAGTACTTC. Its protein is CASSRGRTKETQYF. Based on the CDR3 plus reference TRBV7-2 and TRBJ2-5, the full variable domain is GAGVSQSPSNKVTEKGKDVELRCDPISGHTALYWYRQSLGQGLEFLIYFQGNSAPDKSGLPSDRFSAERTGGSVSTLTIQRTQQEDSAVYLCASSRGRTKETQYFGPGTRLLVL.

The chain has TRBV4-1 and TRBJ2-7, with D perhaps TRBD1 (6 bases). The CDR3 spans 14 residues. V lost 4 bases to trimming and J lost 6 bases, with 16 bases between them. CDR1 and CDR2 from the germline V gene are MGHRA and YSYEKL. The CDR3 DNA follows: TGCGCCAGCAGCCGAACAGGGCTTTACGGCGAGCAGTACTTC. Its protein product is CASSRTGLYGEQYF.

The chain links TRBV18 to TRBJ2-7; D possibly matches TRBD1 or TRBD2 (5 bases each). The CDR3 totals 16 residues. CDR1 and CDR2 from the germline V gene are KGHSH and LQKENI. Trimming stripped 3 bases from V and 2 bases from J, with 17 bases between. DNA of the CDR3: TGTGCCAGCTCACCGTTACACGGGGCACAGACCTACGAGCAGTACTTC. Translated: CASSPLHGAQTYEQYF. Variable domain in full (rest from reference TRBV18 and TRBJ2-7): NAGVMQNPRHLVRRRGQEARLRCSPMKGHSHVYWYRQLPEEGLKFMVYLQKENIIDESGMPKERFSAEFPKEGPSILRIQQVVRGDSAAYFCASSPLHGAQTYEQYFGPGTRLTVT.

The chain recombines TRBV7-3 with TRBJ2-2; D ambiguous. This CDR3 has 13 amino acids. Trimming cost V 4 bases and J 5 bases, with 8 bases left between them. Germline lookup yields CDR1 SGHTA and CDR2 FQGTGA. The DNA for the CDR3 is TGTGCCAGCAGCTCTCCTTCGACCGGGGAGCTGTTTTTT. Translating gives CASSSPSTGELFF.

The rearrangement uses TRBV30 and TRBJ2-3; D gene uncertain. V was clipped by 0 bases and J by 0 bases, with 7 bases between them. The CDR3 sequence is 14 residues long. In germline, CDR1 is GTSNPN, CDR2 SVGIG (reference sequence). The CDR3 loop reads CAWSVGISTDTQYF. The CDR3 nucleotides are TGTGCCTGGAGTGTAGGGATTAGCACAGATACGCAGTATTTT.

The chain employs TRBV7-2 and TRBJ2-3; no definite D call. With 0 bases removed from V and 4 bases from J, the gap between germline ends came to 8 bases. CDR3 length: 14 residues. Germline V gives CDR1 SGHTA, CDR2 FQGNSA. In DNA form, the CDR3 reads TGTGCCAGCAGCTTAGCGCTAATTCCAGATACGCAGTATTTT. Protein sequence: CASSLALIPDTQYF.

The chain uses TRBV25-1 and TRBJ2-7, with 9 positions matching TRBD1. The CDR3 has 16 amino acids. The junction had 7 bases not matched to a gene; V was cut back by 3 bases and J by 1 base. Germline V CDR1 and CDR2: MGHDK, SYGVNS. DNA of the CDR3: TGTGCCAGCAGTGAGGGGGGGACAGGGAGGTCCTACGAGCAGTACTTC. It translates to CASSEGGTGRSYEQYF.

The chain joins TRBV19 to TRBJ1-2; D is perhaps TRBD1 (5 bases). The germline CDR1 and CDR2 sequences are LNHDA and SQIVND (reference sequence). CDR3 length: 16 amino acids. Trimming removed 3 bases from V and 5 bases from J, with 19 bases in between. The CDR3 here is CASSIGTPRRAYGYTF. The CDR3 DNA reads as TGTGCCAGTAGTATTGGGACTCCAAGAAGGGCTTATGGCTACACCTTC.

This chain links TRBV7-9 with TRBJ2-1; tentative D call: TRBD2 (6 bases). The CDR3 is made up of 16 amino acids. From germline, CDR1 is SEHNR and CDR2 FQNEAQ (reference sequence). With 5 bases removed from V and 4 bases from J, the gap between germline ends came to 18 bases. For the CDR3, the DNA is TGTGCCAGCAGCCTCCTTGGTAGCGGACAATACAATGAGCAGTTCTTC. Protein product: CASSLLGSGQYNEQFF.

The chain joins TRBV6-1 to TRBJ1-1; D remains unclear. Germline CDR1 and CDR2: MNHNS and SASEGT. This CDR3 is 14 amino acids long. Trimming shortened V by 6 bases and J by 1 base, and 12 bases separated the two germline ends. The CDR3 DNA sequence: TGTGCCAGCAGGACCGTCGCCCCGAACACTGAAGCTTTCTTT. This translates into CASRTVAPNTEAFF.

The CDR3 nucleotides are TGTGCCAGCAGCGCGCAAGGGGCCCTGAACACTGAAGCTTTCTTT. The encoded protein is CASSAQGALNTEAFF. This chain uses TRBV9 with TRBJ1-1; D perhaps matches TRBD1 (5 bases). Looked up from germline, CDR1 is SGDLS and CDR2 is YYNGEE. V was shortened by 3 bases and J by 0 bases, with 12 bases between the two germline ends. The CDR3 consists of 15 residues.

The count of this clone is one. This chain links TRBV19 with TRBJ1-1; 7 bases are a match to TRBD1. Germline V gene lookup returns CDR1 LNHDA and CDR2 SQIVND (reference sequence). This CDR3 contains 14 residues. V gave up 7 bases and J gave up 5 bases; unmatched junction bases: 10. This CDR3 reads CASILQGRGTEAFF. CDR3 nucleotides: TGTGCCAGTATCCTACAGGGGAGAGGGACTGAAGCTTTCTTT.

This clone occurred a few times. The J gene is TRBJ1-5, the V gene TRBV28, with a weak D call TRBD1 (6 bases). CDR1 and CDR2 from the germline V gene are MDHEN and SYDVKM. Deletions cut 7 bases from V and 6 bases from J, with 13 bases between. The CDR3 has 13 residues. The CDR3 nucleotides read TGTGCCAGCACAGAGACAGGAGCTCAGCCCCAGCATTTT. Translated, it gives CASTETGAQPQHF. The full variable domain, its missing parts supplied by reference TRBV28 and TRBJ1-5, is DVKVTQSSRYLVKRTGEKVFLECVQDMDHENMFWYRQDPGLGLRLIYFSYDVKMKEKGDIPEGYSVSREKKERFSLILESASTNQTSMYLCASTETGAQPQHFGDGTRLSIL.

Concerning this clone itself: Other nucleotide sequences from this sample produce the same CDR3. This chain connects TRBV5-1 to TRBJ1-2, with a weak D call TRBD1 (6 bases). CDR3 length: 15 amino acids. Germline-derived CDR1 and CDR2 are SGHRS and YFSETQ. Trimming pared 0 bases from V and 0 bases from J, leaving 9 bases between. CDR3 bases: TGCGCCAGCAGCTTGGGGACAGCGACTAACTATGGCTACACCTTC. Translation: CASSLGTATNYGYTF.

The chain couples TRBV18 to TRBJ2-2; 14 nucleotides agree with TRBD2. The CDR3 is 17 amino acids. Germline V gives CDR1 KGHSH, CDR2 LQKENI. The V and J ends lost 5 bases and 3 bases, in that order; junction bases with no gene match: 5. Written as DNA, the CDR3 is TGTGCCAGCTCATCGGGACTAGCGGGAGCGGACACCGGGGAGCTGTTTTTT. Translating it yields CASSSGLAGADTGELFF.

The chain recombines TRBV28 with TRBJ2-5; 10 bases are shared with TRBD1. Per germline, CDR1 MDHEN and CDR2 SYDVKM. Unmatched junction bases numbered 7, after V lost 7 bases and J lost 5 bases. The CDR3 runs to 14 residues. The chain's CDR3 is CASTMTGGWETQYF. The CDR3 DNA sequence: TGTGCCAGCACCATGACAGGGGGCTGGGAGACCCAGTACTTC.